These T cell receptor beta chains were read from a single sample in a study of blood T cell repertoires in COVID-19. TCRdb's copy holds only in-frame clones and misses some; the assay was immunoSEQ multiplex PCR. The sample records approximately 320,000 clones, 70% to 90% being singletons. Sequencing used peripheral blood. The source of these receptors is a human donor in a cohort sampled during active COVID-19. The CDR3 runs from the conserved cysteine through the conserved F or W. D genes are given only for firm matches. Expanded clones are given a class, and other clones once, few, many or no size at all.

>TRBV7-9|TRBJ1-4|.|.
CASSASTGRGEKLFF
TGTGCCAGCAGCGCCTCAACAGGGCGCGGTGAAAAACTGTTTTTT
>TRBV3-1/TRBV3-2|TRBJ2-1|.|.
CASSPIFGGRNEQFF
TGTGCCAGCAGCCCGATATTCGGCGGGCGAAATGAGCAGTTCTTC
>TRBV5-1|TRBJ2-2|.|.
CASSPRDINTGELFF
TGCGCCAGCAGCCCCCGGGACATAAACACCGGGGAGCTGTTTTTT
>TRBV7-9|TRBJ2-1|TRBD2|.
CASSLGLAVNEQFF
TGTGCCAGCAGCTTAGGGCTAGCGGTCAATGAGCAGTTCTTC
>TRBV12-5|TRBJ2-7|.|.
CASGLVPVGGYEQYF
TGTGCTAGTGGTTTGGTACCGGTAGGGGGCTACGAGCAGTACTTC
>TRBV6-5|TRBJ1-6|.|.
CASSYEGSYNSPLHF
TGTGCCAGCAGTTACGAGGGATCCTATAATTCACCCCTCCACTTT
>TRBV4-2|TRBJ1-2|.|.
CASSQDLSYGYTF
TGTGCCAGCAGCCAAGACCTATCCTATGGCTACACCTTC
>TRBV5-6|TRBJ1-2|.|once
CASSLDSLYGYTF
TGTGCCAGCAGCTTGGACAGCCTCTATGGCTACACCTTC
>TRBV5-1|TRBJ1-1|TRBD1|.
CASSLQGGKNTEAFF
TGCGCCAGCAGCTTACAGGGGGGTAAGAACACTGAAGCTTTCTTT
>TRBV11-3|TRBJ2-7|.|.
CASSLTESYEQYF
TGTGCCAGCAGCTTGACAGAATCCTACGAGCAGTACTTC
>TRBV7-9|TRBJ2-7|.|.
CASSSSGNHEQYF
TGTGCCAGCAGCTCCTCCGGGAACCACGAGCAGTACTTC
>TRBV3-1/TRBV3-2|TRBJ2-1|.|.
CASSQDLLIQSYNEQFF
TGTGCCAGCAGCCAAGATCTGTTGATACAATCCTACAATGAGCAGTTCTTC
>TRBV9|TRBJ2-1|.|.
CASSVDVEGYNEQFF
TGTGCCAGCAGCGTAGACGTGGAGGGGTACAATGAGCAGTTCTTC
>TRBV7-9|TRBJ2-1|TRBD1|.
CASSSYRGQYNEQFF
TGTGCCAGCAGCTCCTACAGGGGGCAATACAATGAGCAGTTCTTC
>TRBV27|TRBJ1-5|.|.
CASRERTYSNQPQHF
TGTGCCAGCAGAGAGCGGACTTATAGCAATCAGCCCCAGCATTTT
>TRBV5-6|TRBJ2-1|TRBD2|.
CASSLARGATYNEQFF
TGTGCCAGCAGCTTGGCGCGGGGGGCTACCTACAATGAGCAGTTCTTC
>TRBV14|TRBJ2-1|TRBD2|.
CASSQSGGQFF
TGTGCCAGCAGCCAATCGGGAGGGCAGTTCTTC
>TRBV30|TRBJ1-3|.|.
CAWGEANTIYF
TGTGCCTGGGGGGAGGCCAACACCATATATTTT
>TRBV4-1|TRBJ1-2|.|many
CASSHSPRWSDGYTF
TGCGCCAGCAGCCATAGCCCCCGGTGGAGCGATGGCTACACCTTC
>TRBV19|TRBJ2-7|.|.
CASSTDGSNYEQYF
TGTGCCAGTAGTACTGACGGGTCCAACTACGAGCAGTACTTC
>TRBV5-1|TRBJ2-7|TRBD1|.
CASSQGTAPSYEQYF
TGCGCCAGCAGCCAAGGGACAGCTCCCTCCTACGAGCAGTACTTC
>TRBV7-3|TRBJ2-7|.|.
CASSLGPGNYEQYF
TGTGCCAGCAGCTTAGGTCCAGGCAACTACGAGCAGTACTTC
>TRBV5-1|TRBJ2-3|.|.
CASSFEGPDTQYF
TGCGCCAGCAGCTTTGAGGGTCCAGATACGCAGTATTTT
>TRBV27|TRBJ2-3|TRBD2|.
CASSSRTSGGPDTQYF
TGTGCCAGCAGTAGCCGGACTAGCGGGGGGCCAGATACGCAGTATTTT
>TRBV6-4|TRBJ2-3|TRBD1|.
CASRRTGRNSTDTQYF
TGTGCCAGCAGACGGACAGGGCGAAATAGCACAGATACGCAGTATTTT
>TRBV24-1|TRBJ1-2|TRBD1|.
CATSDPGQGNYGYTF
TGTGCCACCAGTGATCCGGGACAGGGAAACTATGGCTACACCTTC
>TRBV18|TRBJ1-1|.|few
CASSPPTDTEAFF
TGTGCCAGCTCACCACCTACAGACACTGAAGCTTTCTTT
>TRBV13|TRBJ2-7|.|.
CASSRGSSSYEQYF
TGTGCCAGCAGCCGGGGATCGAGCTCCTACGAGCAGTACTTC
>TRBV6-1|TRBJ2-3|.|.
CASSSAGASTDTQYF
TGTGCCAGCAGTTCCGCGGGGGCTAGCACAGATACGCAGTATTTT
>TRBV7-9|TRBJ2-2|TRBD1|.
CASSSPGQGRTGELFF
TGTGCCAGCAGTTCCCCGGGACAGGGGCGAACCGGGGAGCTGTTTTTT
>TRBV24-1|TRBJ2-3|TRBD2|.
CATSAPGTSFATQYF
TGTGCCACCAGTGCCCCGGGGACTAGCTTCGCTACGCAGTATTTT
>TRBV6-5|TRBJ1-2|TRBD1|.
CASEGQGSYGYTF
TGTGCCAGCGAGGGACAGGGCTCCTATGGCTACACCTTC
>TRBV24-1|TRBJ2-1|.|.
CATSDSPTLGGRNEQFF
TGTGCCACCAGTGATTCCCCAACTTTGGGGGGACGAAATGAGCAGTTCTTC
>TRBV18|TRBJ2-3|.|.
CASSPTFTDTQYF
TGTGCCAGCTCCCCTACTTTCACAGATACGCAGTATTTT
>TRBV30|TRBJ1-5|.|.
CAWSVVMLARHDSNQPQHF
TGTGCCTGGAGTGTAGTTATGCTCGCGAGACACGATAGCAATCAGCCCCAGCATTTT
>TRBV11-2|TRBJ2-3|TRBD2|many
CASSLSAGGPDTQYF
TGTGCCAGCAGCTTATCGGCGGGGGGGCCAGATACGCAGTATTTT
>TRBV6-5|TRBJ2-1|TRBD2|.
CASGRGGSSYNEQFF
TGTGCCAGCGGCCGCGGGGGGAGCTCCTACAATGAGCAGTTCTTC
>TRBV19|TRBJ1-1|TRBD1|few
CASSTTGGKNTEAFF
TGTGCCAGTAGTACGACAGGGGGGAAGAACACTGAAGCTTTCTTT
>TRBV7-9|TRBJ1-4|.|.
CASSLWGGNEKLFF
TGTGCCAGCAGCTTATGGGGGGGTAATGAAAAACTGTTTTTT
>TRBV28|TRBJ1-4|.|.
CASGGRSNEKLFF
TGTGCCAGCGGCGGAAGGAGTAATGAAAAACTGTTTTTT
>TRBV19|TRBJ2-2|.|.
CASSIGEGFPGELFF
TGTGCCAGTAGTATCGGCGAGGGTTTCCCCGGGGAGCTGTTTTTT
>TRBV12-5|TRBJ1-1|.|.
CASGFRTEAFF
TGTGCTAGTGGTTTTCGGACTGAAGCTTTCTTT
>TRBV4-1|TRBJ2-3|.|.
CASSQVTSTDTQYF
TGCGCCAGCAGCCAAGTGACTAGCACAGATACGCAGTATTTT
>TRBV30|TRBJ2-2|TRBD2|once
CAWRGLAGAGELFF
TGTGCCTGGAGAGGCCTAGCGGGGGCCGGGGAGCTGTTTTTT
>TRBV18|TRBJ1-2|TRBD1|.
CASSRQGEGRGYTF
TGTGCCAGCTCACGGCAGGGGGAAGGAAGAGGCTACACCTTC
>TRBV27|TRBJ2-2|TRBD1|once
CASQGVHSTGELFF
TGTGCCAGCCAGGGGGTCCACTCCACCGGGGAGCTGTTTTTT
>TRBV6-6|TRBJ1-1|TRBD1|.
CASSYPTGIEAFF
TGTGCCAGCAGTTATCCGACAGGGATTGAAGCTTTCTTT
>TRBV2|TRBJ2-1|TRBD1|.
CASSTTGTGKKYNEQFF
TGTGCCAGCTCCACCACCGGGACAGGAAAAAAATACAATGAGCAGTTCTTC
>TRBV6-5|TRBJ1-1|.|.
CASSYGGGETEAFF
TGTGCCAGCAGTTACGGGGGAGGGGAAACTGAAGCTTTCTTT
>TRBV5-1|TRBJ2-3|.|.
CASSLGGGDTDTQYF
TGCGCCAGCAGCTTAGGCGGGGGCGACACAGATACGCAGTATTTT